These 28 T cell receptor beta chains were all obtained from the same sample, sequenced in a study of blood T cell repertoires in COVID-19 (TCRdb year 2020). Libraries were made using the immunoSEQ multiplex PCR assay. Entries here come from immuneACCESS through TCRdb and include only in-frame sequences with V and J called. Some clones fail to appear in such tables; in the studies checked, an unresolved V gene covers under half of the shortfall, and the cause of the remainder is unknown. For this sample there are about 59,000 clones; 81% appear just once. Together, the top ten hold roughly 28% of the sample. The specimen sequenced was peripheral blood. The source of these receptors is a woman at least 80 years old with active or convalescent COVID-19.

The CDR3 reads CASSMGRDRPNQPQHF. CDR3 sequence (DNA): TGTGCCAGTAGTATGGGCCGGGACAGGCCGAATCAGCCCCAGCATTTT. The rearrangement joins TRBV19 to TRBJ1-5; 8 bases are a match to TRBD1. The CDR3 has 16 amino acids. Germline CDR1 reads LNHDA; CDR2 reads SQIVND (reference sequence). The trim removed 3 bases at V and 4 bases at J, leaving 8 bases unmatched.

This clone was seen just once. The genes are TRBV23-1 and TRBJ1-2; D is possibly TRBD1 (5 bases). TRBV23-1 is reported as an ORF; its role is uncertain. The CDR3 is made up of 16 amino acids. V lost 3 bases, J lost 1 base, and 15 bases lay in between. CDR3 sequence (DNA): TGCGCCAGCAGTCAGATCCGGGGGGAGGATAACTATGGCTACACCTTC. It codes for CASSQIRGEDNYGYTF.

The rearrangement joins TRBV7-7 to TRBJ2-5; unclear D gene. This CDR3 region has 13 residues. V dropped 5 bases and J dropped 2 bases, with 9 bases sitting between them. From germline, CDR1 is SSHAT and CDR2 FNYEAQ (reference sequence). Written as DNA, the CDR3 is TGTGCCAGCAGCCAACACAGACAAGAGACCCAGTACTTC. It encodes CASSQHRQETQYF.

The chain couples TRBV7-2 to TRBJ2-7, with D perhaps TRBD1 (6 bases). V was pared by 4 bases and J by 5 bases, with 15 bases between. CDR3 length: 14 amino acids. Germline CDR1 reads SGHTA; CDR2 reads FQGNSA. CDR3 protein: CASSSQQGVNEQYF. In DNA, the CDR3 is TGTGCCAGCAGCTCACAACAGGGAGTCAACGAGCAGTACTTC.

The rearrangement joins TRBV3-1 (or the pseudogene TRBV3-2) to TRBJ1-1, with 7 bases aligning to TRBD1. This CDR3 is 14 amino acids long. From germline, CDR1 is LGHDT and CDR2 YNNKEL (reference sequence). J was trimmed by 0 bases and V by 9 bases; bases with no gene match: 7. The CDR3 nucleotides read TGTGCCAGAACAGGGGTCGGGGTGAACACTGAAGCTTTCTTT. This translates into CARTGVGVNTEAFF.

CDR3: CASSYASGGPLNNEQFF. The CDR3 coding sequence is TGTGCCAGCAGCTACGCTAGCGGGGGGCCCCTTAACAATGAGCAGTTCTTC. J is TRBJ2-1 and V is TRBV28; 11 bases agree with TRBD2. CDR1 and CDR2 from the germline V gene are MDHEN and SYDVKM. V shed 6 bases and J 5 bases; nucleotides not matched to a gene: 12. This CDR3 is built from 17 residues. Full variable domain (missing parts from reference TRBV28 and TRBJ2-1): DVKVTQSSRYLVKRTGEKVFLECVQDMDHENMFWYRQDPGLGLRLIYFSYDVKMKEKGDIPEGYSVSREKKERFSLILESASTNQTSMYLCASSYASGGPLNNEQFFGPGTRLTVL.

This chain connects TRBV19 to TRBJ1-6; TRBD1 is a possible D gene (5 bases). This CDR3 comprises 14 residues. Germline CDR1 LNHDA, CDR2 SQIVND (reference sequence). Deletions cut 7 bases from V and 6 bases from J, with 13 bases between. The CDR3 DNA sequence: TGTGCCAGTACGCCCGGGAGGGGTAATTCACCCCTCCACTTT. Amino acid sequence: CASTPGRGNSPLHF.

The rearrangement joins TRBV10-3 to TRBJ2-6; 8 bases map to TRBD1. V lost 6 bases and J lost 2; bases outside the gene matches: 6. Germline V gene lookup returns CDR1 ENHRY and CDR2 SYGVKD. CDR3 size: 16 residues. CDR3: CAISTQGGAGANVLTF. The CDR3 DNA reads TGTGCCATCAGCACACAGGGGGGCGCTGGGGCCAACGTCCTGACTTTC.

The CDR3 DNA sequence: TGTGCCAGCAGTCCCCAGACAGGAGATCAGCCCCAGCATTTT. It yields the protein CASSPQTGDQPQHF. This sequence joins TRBV27 and TRBJ1-5, with D possibly matching TRBD1 (6 bases). This CDR3 has 14 residues. Germline V gives CDR1 MNHEY, CDR2 SMNVEV (reference sequence). V lost 5 bases, J lost 5 bases, and 13 bases lay in between.

V gene TRBV7-2 combines with J gene TRBJ2-2, with D uncertain. This CDR3 comprises 13 residues. V lost 5 bases and J 4 bases, leaving 8 bases between the germline ends. The germline V gene encodes CDR1 SGHTA and CDR2 FQGNSA. CDR3 region: CASSPAGTGELFF. The CDR3 DNA reads TGTGCCAGCAGCCCTGCCGGCACCGGGGAGCTGTTTTTT.

This chain links TRBV7-6 with TRBJ2-7; no firm D call. Trimming left V 2 bases short and J 4 bases short, with 12 bases between. CDR3 length: 14 amino acids. Per germline, CDR1 SGHVS and CDR2 FNYEAQ. Here the CDR3 reads CASSLRTQEYEQYF. CDR3 in DNA: TGTGCCAGCAGCTTACGAACTCAGGAATACGAGCAGTACTTC.

The J gene is TRBJ2-7, the V gene TRBV27, with 8 positions matching TRBD1. J lost 4 bases, V lost 5 bases, and 10 bases had no gene match. The CDR3 extends over 15 amino acids. The V gene's germline CDR1 is MNHEY and CDR2 SMNVEV (reference sequence). Here the CDR3 reads CASSATGGRFYEQYF. Here the CDR3 DNA reads TGTGCCAGCAGTGCAACAGGGGGAAGGTTTTACGAGCAGTACTTC.

The chain joins TRBV4-1 to TRBJ2-7; TRBD1 is a possible D gene (6 bases). Germline CDR1 is MGHRA and CDR2 is YSYEKL. V lost 1 base and J lost 0, with 13 bases in between. The CDR3 contains 16 residues. Here the CDR3 reads CASSQALQGASYEQYF. CDR3 in DNA: TGCGCCAGCAGCCAAGCACTACAGGGAGCCTCCTACGAGCAGTACTTC.

The rearrangement links TRBV28 to TRBJ1-4, with 7 bases fitting TRBD1. Per the germline V gene, CDR1 is MDHEN and CDR2 is SYDVKM. With V trimmed by 5 bases and J by 0 bases, 3 bases remained unmatched. The CDR3 totals 15 residues. Here the CDR3 reads CASSRGTATNEKLFF. CDR3 DNA sequence: TGTGCCAGCAGTAGAGGGACAGCAACTAATGAAAAACTGTTTTTT.

The J gene is TRBJ1-2, the V gene TRBV4-3, with TRBD1 as a possible D gene (5 bases). The germline gives CDR1 LGHNA, CDR2 YSLEER. CDR3 length: 14 amino acids. Trimming removed 1 base from V and 4 bases from J, with 10 bases in between. Here the CDR3 reads CASSQGQGTYGYTF. The CDR3 region has the DNA TGCGCCAGCAGCCAAGGGCAGGGAACCTATGGCTACACCTTC.

The V and J genes are TRBV28 and TRBJ2-3, with 11 bases lining up with TRBD2. With V trimmed by 1 base and J by 8 bases, 5 bases remained unmatched. The germline gives CDR1 MDHEN, CDR2 SYDVKM. The CDR3 sequence is 15 residues long. CDR3 sequence: CASSLSLAGGGTQYF. CDR3 sequence (DNA): TGTGCCAGCAGTTTATCGCTAGCGGGGGGAGGTACGCAGTATTTT.

This clone was observed once. The genes are TRBV27 and TRBJ1-1, with 11 bases lining up with TRBD1. The CDR3 covers 15 residues. CDR1 is MNHEY, CDR2 SMNVEV, per germline (reference sequence). The junction had 9 bases not matched to a gene; V was cut back by 8 bases and J by 4 bases. For the CDR3, the DNA is TGTGCCAGCCGACTCCGGGGGACAGGGGGCACTGAAGCTTTCTTT. This translates into CASRLRGTGGTEAFF.

The chain joins TRBV6-6 to TRBJ1-2; weak D call: TRBD1 (5 bases). V was pared by 0 bases and J by 4 bases, with 12 bases between. The CDR3 covers 15 residues. Germline CDR1 is MNHNY and CDR2 is SVGAGI (reference sequence). The CDR3 sequence is CASSYSQGSRYGYTF. The CDR3 coding sequence is TGTGCCAGCAGTTACTCTCAGGGATCGCGCTATGGCTACACCTTC.

As for this clone: This clone may be a read error of a much larger clone one base away. The sample has other DNA sequences that encode this CDR3 too. DNA for the CDR3: TGTGCCTGCTTGGGTACTTGCGGGGGCCCCCGCCACGGAGAGACCCAGTACTTC. Its protein is CACLGTCGGPRHGETQYF. This chain uses TRBV7-9 with TRBJ2-5, with a tentative D call TRBD2 (7 bases). V lost 11 bases, J lost 4 bases, and 32 bases lay in between. Germline assignment: CDR1 SEHNR and CDR2 FQNEAQ (reference sequence). The CDR3 is made up of 18 amino acids.

The rearrangement links TRBV28 to TRBJ1-5, with D uncertain. This CDR3 has 12 amino acids. Germline CDR1 and CDR2: MDHEN and SYDVKM. Trimming stripped 3 bases from V and 7 bases from J, with 7 bases between. This CDR3 reads CASSFFVQPQHF. The CDR3 coding sequence is TGTGCCAGCAGTTTCTTTGTCCAGCCCCAGCATTTT.

The chain employs TRBV28 and TRBJ2-6, with 7 bases identical to TRBD1. Germline V gene sequence: CDR1 MDHEN, CDR2 SYDVKM. The CDR3 runs 15 residues. The V and J ends lost 5 bases and 4 bases, in that order; junction bases with no gene match: 5. This CDR3 is CASSRQGSGANVLTF. DNA for the CDR3: TGTGCCAGCAGTCGACAGGGATCCGGGGCCAACGTCCTGACTTTC. The whole variable domain, filled in from reference TRBV28 and TRBJ2-6, reads DVKVTQSSRYLVKRTGEKVFLECVQDMDHENMFWYRQDPGLGLRLIYFSYDVKMKEKGDIPEGYSVSREKKERFSLILESASTNQTSMYLCASSRQGSGANVLTFGAGSRLTVL.

The genes are TRBV7-2 and TRBJ2-7, with D possibly matching TRBD2 (5 bases). CDR1 and CDR2 (germline): SGHTA, FQGNSA. This CDR3 spans 15 amino acids. V was shortened by 2 bases and J by 0 bases, with 11 bases between the two germline ends. CDR3 region: CASSLNSGDSYEQYF. CDR3 sequence (DNA): TGTGCCAGCAGCTTAAATTCCGGGGACTCCTACGAGCAGTACTTC.

Only a few counts were recorded for this clone. The chain has TRBV13 and TRBJ1-1, with 8 bases that match TRBD1. Trimming took 5 bases from V and 2 from J; bases not matched to a gene: 7. CDR3 length equals 15 residues. Germline V gives CDR1 PRHDT, CDR2 FYEKMQ (reference sequence). CDR3 nucleotides: TGTGCCAGCAGCGCCGGACAGGGTGAAAACACTGAAGCTTTCTTT. Protein: CASSAGQGENTEAFF.

This clone has a handful of counts. The rearrangement uses TRBV6-6 and TRBJ2-5; 8 positions agree with TRBD2. Germline assignment: CDR1 MNHNY and CDR2 SVGAGI (reference sequence). V shed 5 bases and J 2 bases; nucleotides not matched to a gene: 10. The CDR3 loop spans 16 amino acids. DNA for the CDR3: TGTGCCAGCAGTCAGGCTAGCGGGTCACAACAAGAGACCCAGTACTTC. It specifies CASSQASGSQQETQYF.

The J gene is TRBJ2-6, the V gene TRBV19; 7 bases agree with TRBD1. The CDR3 has 19 residues. Trimming took 1 base from V and 0 from J; bases not matched to a gene: 9. The germline V gene encodes CDR1 LNHDA and CDR2 SQIVND (reference sequence). Written as DNA, the CDR3 is TGTGCCAGTAGTATAGCACCGGGACAGTGGAGCTCTGGGGCCAACGTCCTGACTTTC. Translation: CASSIAPGQWSSGANVLTF.

This chain connects TRBV6-5 to TRBJ1-1, with 9 nucleotides matching TRBD1. Germline V lookup: CDR1 MNHEY, CDR2 SVGAGI. The length of the CDR3 is 15 residues. With V trimmed by 6 bases and J by 5 bases, 10 bases remained unmatched. In nucleotides, the CDR3 is TGTGCCAGCAGCTCCCTAGGGACAGGGATGACTGAAGCTTTCTTT. This encodes CASSSLGTGMTEAFF.

The gene calls are TRBV19 and TRBJ2-7; maybe TRBD1 (6 bases). This CDR3 has 14 residues. Trimming cost V 6 bases and J 6 bases, with 18 bases left between them. Germline V gene lookup returns CDR1 LNHDA and CDR2 SQIVND (reference sequence). This CDR3 reads CASSTSWGRSEQYF. CDR3 bases: TGTGCCAGTAGCACCTCATGGGGGCGCTCCGAGCAGTACTTC.

The CDR3, as DNA: TGTGCCAGCAGTGAGGCTAGCGTTTTGATCGGGGAGCTGTTTTTT. Its translation: CASSEASVLIGELFF. The chain couples TRBV6-1 to TRBJ2-2, with D maybe TRBD2 (6 bases). V gave up 3 bases and J gave up 7 bases, with 15 bases separating them. This CDR3 region has 15 residues. The germline V gene has CDR1 MNHNS and CDR2 SASEGT.